The present T cell receptor (beta chain) was sequenced within a study of cytomegalovirus exposure and HLA in healthy donors (dated by TCRdb to between 2016 and 2019). Regarding the study in general: A later analysis indicated that the 120 validation repertoires were generated on the platform also employed for the 700 or so repertoires of the first cohort. The study aimed to test whether cataloging public T cell receptors could reveal signatures of past pathogen exposure. Besides the first cohort of 666 subjects, a separate validation cohort made up of 95 to 150 different subjects was used. To predict cytomegalovirus infection status, the study brought together high-throughput TCR immunosequencing, statistical association of individual TCRs with disease status, and machine learning. The research as a whole found: All 120 or so repertoires were used to score co-occurrence in the validation cohort in a later analysis, because that analysis had no HLA typing for the cohort. While some public TCRs were present in many individuals, most TCR sequences turned up only very rarely across donors. The study gave a list of under 200 TCR beta chains associated with cytomegalovirus. It was suggested by the authors that the approach could potentially be generalized to other disease states and immunological phenotypes. In vitro tests confirmed that a few of the cytomegalovirus-associated TCR beta chains recognize cytomegalovirus antigens. Cytomegalovirus status was reported to be diagnosed by the classifier with high specificity and sensitivity in both the original and validation cohorts. In a later analysis, TCRs clustered in the first cohort were found to also tend to co-occur in the 120 or so validation repertoires, with about 94% of cluster scores above 0.

The library was built by means of the immunoSEQ multiplex PCR assay. The authors' pipeline ran thus. A statistical classification framework was built to diagnose cytomegalovirus status from the catalog of TCR beta chain sequences. Imported from immuneACCESS, the table was reduced by TCRdb to in-frame sequences with V and J called. These copies leave out some clones; in studies compared against another copy, an unresolved V gene accounts for under half, and the cause of the remainder is not known. The DNA was the basis for D and trimming; V, J and clone size are from that table. The sample table records a few hundred thousand clones; 80% to 95% of these occur just once. The ten largest account for roughly 1% of the sample. Counted from cysteine to phenylalanine, this CDR3 has 14 amino acids. This entry keeps only the CDR3 DNA: 42 bases, framed from base 1. The V end loses 5 bases and the J end loses 2 bases, and a stretch of 10 bases separates them. From a lookup of the germline V gene, CDR1 and CDR2 are MDHEN and SYDVKM.

The donors were included in the validation cohort of roughly 120 subjects, a group kept apart from the roughly 700-subject first cohort. To note about this clone: The antigen this receptor binds is unknown. No per-base quality is available; no much larger clone lies one base away.

Sequencing used PBMCs. The sequence came from a woman between 18 and 30 years old in good health and CMV-seronegative. The chain couples TRBV28 to TRBJ1-5; the D gene is possibly TRBD1, with 5 bases matching. The CDR3 is CASSLRVGNQPQHF. In nucleotide form, the sequence is TGTGCCAGCAGTCTCAGGGTGGGCAATCAGCCCCAGCATTTT.